A few counts support the clone carrying this T cell receptor beta chain. In each case, RNA was isolated and then reverse transcribed into cDNA as the sequencing template. Profiled with immunoSEQ multiplex PCR; TCRdb holds only in-frame clones, not every one. The sample lists 150,000 to 200,000 clones, 55% to 75% occurring once. CDR3 length: 13 amino acids. Between the trimmed V and J ends, which lost 4 bases and 8 bases, there was a span of 14 bases. CDR1 is LGHNA, CDR2 YNFKEQ, per germline. This sample was taken from a study of CD8+ T cells in alopecia areata. Treatment specified: oral pan-JAK inhibitor, 5-10 mg twice daily.

This TCR derives from a human donor with alopecia areata. The sequenced sample was CD4+ T cells sorted from blood, obtained at week 24, from a patient treated with tofacitinib. V is TRBV4-2 and J is TRBJ1-2, with D tentatively TRBD1 (5 bases). The CDR3 sequence: CASSPPRGTGYTF. Written as DNA, the CDR3 is TGTGCCAGCAGCCCCCCAAGAGGGACCGGCTACACCTTC.